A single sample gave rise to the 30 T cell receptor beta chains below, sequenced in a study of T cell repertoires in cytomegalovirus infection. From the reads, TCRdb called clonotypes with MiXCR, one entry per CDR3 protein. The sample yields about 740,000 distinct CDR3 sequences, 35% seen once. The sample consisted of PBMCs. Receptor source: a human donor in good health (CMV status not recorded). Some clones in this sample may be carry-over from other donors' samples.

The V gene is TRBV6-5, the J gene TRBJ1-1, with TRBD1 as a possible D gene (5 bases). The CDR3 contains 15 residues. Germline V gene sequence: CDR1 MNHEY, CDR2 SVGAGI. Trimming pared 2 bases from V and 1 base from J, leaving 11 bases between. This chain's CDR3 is CASSYRTGRNTEAFF. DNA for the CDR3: TGTGCCAGCAGTTACAGGACGGGACGGAACACTGAAGCTTTCTTT.

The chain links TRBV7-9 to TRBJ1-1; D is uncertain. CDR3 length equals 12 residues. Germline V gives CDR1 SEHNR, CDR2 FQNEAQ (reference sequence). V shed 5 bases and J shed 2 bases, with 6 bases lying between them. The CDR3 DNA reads TGTGCCAGCAGCCACGCCAACACTGAAGCTTTCTTT. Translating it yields CASSHANTEAFF.

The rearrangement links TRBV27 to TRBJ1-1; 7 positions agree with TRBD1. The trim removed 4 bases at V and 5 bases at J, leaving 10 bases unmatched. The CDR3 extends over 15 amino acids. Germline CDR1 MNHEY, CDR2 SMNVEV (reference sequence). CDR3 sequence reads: CASSSDRFRGTEAFF. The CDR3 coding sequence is TGTGCCAGCAGTTCGGACAGGTTCCGAGGGACTGAAGCTTTCTTT.

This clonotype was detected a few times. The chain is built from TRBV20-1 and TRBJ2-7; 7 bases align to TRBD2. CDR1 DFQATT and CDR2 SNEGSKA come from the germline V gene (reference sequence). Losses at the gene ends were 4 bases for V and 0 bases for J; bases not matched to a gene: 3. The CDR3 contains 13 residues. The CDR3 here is CSATSGASYEQYF. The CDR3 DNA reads TGCAGTGCTACTAGCGGAGCCTCCTACGAGCAGTACTTC.

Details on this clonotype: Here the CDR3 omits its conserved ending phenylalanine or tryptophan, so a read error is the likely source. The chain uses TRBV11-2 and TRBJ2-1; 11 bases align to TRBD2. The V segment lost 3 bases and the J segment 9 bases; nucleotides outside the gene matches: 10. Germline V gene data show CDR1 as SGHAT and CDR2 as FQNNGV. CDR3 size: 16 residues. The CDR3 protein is CASSLLAGGLGGEQFL. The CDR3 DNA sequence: TGTGCCAGCAGCTTGCTAGCGGGGGGACTCGGGGGTGAGCAGTTCTTA.

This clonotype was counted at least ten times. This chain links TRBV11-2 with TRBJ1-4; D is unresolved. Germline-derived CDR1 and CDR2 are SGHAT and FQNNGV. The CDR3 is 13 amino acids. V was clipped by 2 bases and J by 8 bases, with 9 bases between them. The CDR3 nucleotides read TGTGCCAGCAGCTTAAAGGCGGGGGAAAAACTGTTTTTT. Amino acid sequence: CASSLKAGEKLFF. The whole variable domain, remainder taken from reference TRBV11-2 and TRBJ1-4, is EAGVAQSPRYKIIEKRQSVAFWCNPISGHATLYWYQQILGQGPKLLIQFQNNGVVDDSQLPKDRFSAERLKGVDSTLKIQPAKLEDSAVYLCASSLKAGEKLFFGSGTQLSVL.

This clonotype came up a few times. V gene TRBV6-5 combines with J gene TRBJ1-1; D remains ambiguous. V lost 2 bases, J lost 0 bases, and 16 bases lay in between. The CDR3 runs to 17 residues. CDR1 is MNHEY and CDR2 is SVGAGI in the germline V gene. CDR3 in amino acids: CASSYSRQASMNTEAFF. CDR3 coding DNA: TGTGCCAGCAGTTACAGCCGGCAGGCTTCTATGAACACTGAAGCTTTCTTT.

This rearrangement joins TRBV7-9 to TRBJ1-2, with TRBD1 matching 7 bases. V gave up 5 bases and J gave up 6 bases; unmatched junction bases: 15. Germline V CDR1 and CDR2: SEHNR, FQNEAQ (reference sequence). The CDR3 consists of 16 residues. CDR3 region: CASSPPPQGQKDGYTF. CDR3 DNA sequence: TGTGCCAGCAGCCCCCCCCCACAGGGGCAGAAGGATGGCTACACCTTC.

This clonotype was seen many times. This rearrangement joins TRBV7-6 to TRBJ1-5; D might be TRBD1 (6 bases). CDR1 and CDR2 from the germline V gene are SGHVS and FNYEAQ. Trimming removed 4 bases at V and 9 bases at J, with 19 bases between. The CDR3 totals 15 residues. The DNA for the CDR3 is TGTGCCAGCAGCTCCGGTGGGGGCTATCCACGGCCCCAGCATTTT. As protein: CASSSGGGYPRPQHF. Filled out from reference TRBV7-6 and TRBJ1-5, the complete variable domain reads GAGVSQSPRYKVTKRGQDVALRCDPISGHVSLYWYRQALGQGPEFLTYFNYEAQQDKSGLPNDRFSAERPEGSISTLTIQRTEQRDSAMYRCASSSGGGYPRPQHFGDGTRLSIL.

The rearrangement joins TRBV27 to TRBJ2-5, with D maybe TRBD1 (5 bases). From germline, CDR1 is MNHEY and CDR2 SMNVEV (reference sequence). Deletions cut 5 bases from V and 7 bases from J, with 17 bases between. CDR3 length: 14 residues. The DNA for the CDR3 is TGTGCCAGCAGTCTCCAGGGTAGGGGTTTGACCCAGTACTTC. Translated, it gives CASSLQGRGLTQYF.

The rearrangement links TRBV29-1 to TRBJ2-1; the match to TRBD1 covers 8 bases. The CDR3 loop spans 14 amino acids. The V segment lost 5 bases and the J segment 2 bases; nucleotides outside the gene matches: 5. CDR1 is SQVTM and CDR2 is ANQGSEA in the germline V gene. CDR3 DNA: TGCAGCGTTAACAGGGGGTCGGCCTACAATGAGCAGTTCTTC. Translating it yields CSVNRGSAYNEQFF.

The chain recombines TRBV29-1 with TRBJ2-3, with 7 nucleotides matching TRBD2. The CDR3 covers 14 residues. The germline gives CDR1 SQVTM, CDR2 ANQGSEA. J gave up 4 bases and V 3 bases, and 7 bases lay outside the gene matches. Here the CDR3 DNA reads TGCAGCGTTGATGGGCTAGCGGAAGCAGATACGCAGTATTTT. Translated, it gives CSVDGLAEADTQYF.

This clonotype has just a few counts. DNA of the CDR3: TGTGCCAGCAGTGAAGGGGGGCTCACCCCGCCCCAGCATTTT. Translating it yields CASSEGGLTPPQHF. This rearrangement joins TRBV6-1 to TRBJ1-5, with a weak D call TRBD1 (6 bases). The CDR3 is made up of 14 amino acids. Germline CDR1 reads MNHNS; CDR2 reads SASEGT. Trimming took 1 base from V and 9 from J, leaving 13 bases between them.

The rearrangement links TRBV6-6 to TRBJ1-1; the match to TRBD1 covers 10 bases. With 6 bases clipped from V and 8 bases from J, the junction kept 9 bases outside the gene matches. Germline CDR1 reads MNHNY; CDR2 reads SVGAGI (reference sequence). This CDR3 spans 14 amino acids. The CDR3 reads CASRQNVGQGEAFF. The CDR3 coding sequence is TGTGCCAGCAGACAAAACGTGGGACAGGGGGAAGCTTTCTTT.

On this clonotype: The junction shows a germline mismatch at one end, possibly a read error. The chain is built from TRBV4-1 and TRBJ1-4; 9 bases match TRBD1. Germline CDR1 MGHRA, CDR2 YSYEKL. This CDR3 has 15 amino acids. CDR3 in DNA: TGTGCCAGCAGCCAGACCGGGACAGGGATTGAAAAACTGTTTTTT. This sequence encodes CASSQTGTGIEKLFF.

CDR3 protein: CSASPSSLARTYEQYF. The CDR3 nucleotides read TGCAGTGCTAGTCCTTCCTCTCTGGCCAGGACCTACGAGCAGTACTTC. This chain links TRBV20-1 with TRBJ2-7; D ambiguous. The CDR3 has 16 amino acids. Germline V gene data show CDR1 as DFQATT and CDR2 as SNEGSKA (reference sequence). The V gene lost 3 bases and the J gene lost 2 bases, with 20 bases spanning the gap.

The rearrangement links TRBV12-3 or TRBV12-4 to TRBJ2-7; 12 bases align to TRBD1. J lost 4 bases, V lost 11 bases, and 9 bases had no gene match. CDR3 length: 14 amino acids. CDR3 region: CAGWGQGASYEQYF. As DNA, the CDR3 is TGTGCCGGCTGGGGACAGGGGGCGTCTTACGAGCAGTACTTC.

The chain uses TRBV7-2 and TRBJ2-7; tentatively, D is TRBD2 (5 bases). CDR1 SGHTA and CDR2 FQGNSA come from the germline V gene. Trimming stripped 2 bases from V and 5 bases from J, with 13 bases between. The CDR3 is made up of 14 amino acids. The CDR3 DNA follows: TGTGCCAGCAGCTTAATTTCGGGGAGTAACGAGCAGTACTTC. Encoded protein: CASSLISGSNEQYF.

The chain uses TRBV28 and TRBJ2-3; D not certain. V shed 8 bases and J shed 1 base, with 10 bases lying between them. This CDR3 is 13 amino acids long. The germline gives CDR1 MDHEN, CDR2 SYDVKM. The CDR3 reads CASAQFGTDTQYF. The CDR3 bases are TGTGCCAGCGCCCAGTTTGGCACAGATACGCAGTATTTT.

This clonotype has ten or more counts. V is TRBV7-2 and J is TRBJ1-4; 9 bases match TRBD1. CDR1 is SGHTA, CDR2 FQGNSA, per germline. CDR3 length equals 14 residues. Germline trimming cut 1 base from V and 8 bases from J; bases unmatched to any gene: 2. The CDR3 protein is CASSLGQGDEKLFF. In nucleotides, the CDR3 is TGTGCCAGCAGCTTAGGACAGGGGGACGAAAAACTGTTTTTT.

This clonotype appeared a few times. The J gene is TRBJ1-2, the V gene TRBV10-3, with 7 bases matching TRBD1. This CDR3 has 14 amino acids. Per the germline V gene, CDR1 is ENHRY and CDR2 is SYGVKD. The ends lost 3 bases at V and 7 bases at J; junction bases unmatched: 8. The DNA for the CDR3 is TGTGCCATCAGTGACAGACAGGGCTGGAGTGGCTACACCTTC. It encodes CAISDRQGWSGYTF.

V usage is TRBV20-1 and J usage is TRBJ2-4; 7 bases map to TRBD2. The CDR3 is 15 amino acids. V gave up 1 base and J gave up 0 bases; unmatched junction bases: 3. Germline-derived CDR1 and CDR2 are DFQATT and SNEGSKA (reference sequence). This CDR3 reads CSARGRGTAKNIQYF. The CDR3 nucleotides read TGCAGTGCTAGAGGGCGGGGGACAGCCAAAAACATTCAGTACTTC.

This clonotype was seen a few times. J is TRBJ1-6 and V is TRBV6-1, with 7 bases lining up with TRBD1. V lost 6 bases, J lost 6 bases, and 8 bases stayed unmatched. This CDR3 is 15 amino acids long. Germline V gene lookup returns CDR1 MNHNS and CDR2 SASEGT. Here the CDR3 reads CASRSQGNVNSPLHF. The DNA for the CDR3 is TGTGCCAGCAGATCACAGGGGAACGTTAATTCACCCCTCCACTTT.

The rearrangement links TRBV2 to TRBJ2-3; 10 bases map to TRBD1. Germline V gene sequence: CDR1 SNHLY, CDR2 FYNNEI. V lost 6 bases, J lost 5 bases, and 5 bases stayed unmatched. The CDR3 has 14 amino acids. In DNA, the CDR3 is TGTGCCAGCAGATTAGACAGGGGGCGAGATACGCAGTATTTT. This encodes CASRLDRGRDTQYF.

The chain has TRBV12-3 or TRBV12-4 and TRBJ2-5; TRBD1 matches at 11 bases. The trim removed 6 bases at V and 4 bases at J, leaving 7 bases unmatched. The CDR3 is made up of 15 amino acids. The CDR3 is CASRFGDRGRETQYF. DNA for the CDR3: TGTGCCAGCAGATTCGGGGACAGGGGGAGAGAGACCCAGTACTTC.

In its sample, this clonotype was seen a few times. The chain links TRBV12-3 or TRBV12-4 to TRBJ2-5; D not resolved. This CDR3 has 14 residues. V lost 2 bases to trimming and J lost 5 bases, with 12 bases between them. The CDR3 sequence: CASSLFMGSETQYF. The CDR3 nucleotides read TGTGCCAGCAGTTTATTCATGGGTTCGGAGACCCAGTACTTC.

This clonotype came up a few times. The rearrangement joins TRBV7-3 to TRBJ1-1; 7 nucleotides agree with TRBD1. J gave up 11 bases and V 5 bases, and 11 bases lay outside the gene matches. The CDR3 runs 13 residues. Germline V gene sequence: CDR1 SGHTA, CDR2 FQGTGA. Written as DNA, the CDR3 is TGTGCCAGCAGCCCCCAAGGGGGCGATTTCGCTTTCTTT. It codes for CASSPQGGDFAFF.

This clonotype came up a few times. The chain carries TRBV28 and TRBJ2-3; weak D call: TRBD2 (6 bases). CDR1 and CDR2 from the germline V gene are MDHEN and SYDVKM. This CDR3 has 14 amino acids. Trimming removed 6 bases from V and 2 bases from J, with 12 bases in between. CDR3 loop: CASRGGPDTDTQYF. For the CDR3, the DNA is TGTGCCAGCAGGGGGGGACCCGACACAGATACGCAGTATTTT.

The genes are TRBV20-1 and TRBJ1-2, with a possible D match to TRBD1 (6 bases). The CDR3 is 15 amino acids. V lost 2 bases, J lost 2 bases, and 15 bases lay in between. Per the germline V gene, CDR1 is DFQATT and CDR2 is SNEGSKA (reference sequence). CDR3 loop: CSARRQAAVNYGYTF. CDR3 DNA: TGCAGTGCTAGACGACAGGCCGCCGTGAACTATGGCTACACCTTC.

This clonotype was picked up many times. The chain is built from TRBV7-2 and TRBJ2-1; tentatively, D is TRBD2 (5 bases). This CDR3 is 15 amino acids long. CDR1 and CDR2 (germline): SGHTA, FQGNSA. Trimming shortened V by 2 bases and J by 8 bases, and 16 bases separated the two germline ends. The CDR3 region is CASSLMASGSDEQFF. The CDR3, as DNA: TGTGCCAGCAGCTTAATGGCTTCGGGGAGCGATGAGCAGTTCTTC.